The clone carrying this T cell receptor (beta chain) has just one count. Antigen specificity is unknown. These data originate in a study of vaccination effects on CD4 cells after COVID-19. Study results and caveats: Late post-vaccination samples showed marked contraction of infection- and vaccine-induced clones.

Profiled with immunoSEQ multiplex PCR; TCRdb holds only in-frame clones, not every one. Among under 30,000 clones listed, about 70% were seen once. Peptide-pool stimulation followed by sequencing identified expanded antigen-specific CD4+ clonotypes in the ViraFEST assay. Following culture for ten to eleven days, CD4+ T cells were isolated. Vaccine recipients lacked prior SARS-CoV-2 infection and had negative nucleocapsid antibodies. A density of about 2.2 million PBMC per well was used; these cells were cultured with about 9.1 IU/ml IL-2 and roughly 10 ug/ml peptides. This CDR3 region has 15 residues. Trimming removed 4 bases from V and 4 bases from J, with 14 bases in between. The germline V gene has CDR1 SGHRS and CDR2 YFSETQ.

The sequences come from CD4+ T cells from PBMCs cultured with HCoV-NL63 spike peptides, collected before COVID-19 vaccination. This chain links TRBV5-1 with TRBJ2-2; D might be TRBD2 (6 bases). This TCR derives from a human donor who received a COVID-19 vaccine. The CDR3 region has the DNA TGCGCCAGCAGCCCGCGGGGTAGCGTCACCGGGGAGCTGTTTTTT. It specifies CASSPRGSVTGELFF.